The present TCR beta chain was sequenced within a study of T cells in Graves' hyperthyroidism and ophthalmopathy. This clonotype was observed at least ten times. V lost 5 bases and J 1 base, leaving 9 bases between the germline ends. Germline CDR1 SQVTM, CDR2 ANQGSEA. The CDR3 runs to 13 residues. TCR beta CDR3 regions were amplified from RNA. HTBI primers were the set used in a first-round RT-PCR of the TCR CDR3. One entry per CDR3 protein, called by TCRdb with MiXCR from the multiplex PCR reads. The table records around 600,000 distinct CDR3 sequences, about 14% of them present only once. This receptor was identified in a woman between 18 and 30 years old with Graves' ophthalmopathy. The chain combines TRBV29-1 with TRBJ2-4; D is undetermined. Sample: blood. The CDR3, as DNA: TGCAGCGTTCCCAGCGAGGCCAAAAACATTCAGTACTTC. Protein product: CSVPSEAKNIQYF.